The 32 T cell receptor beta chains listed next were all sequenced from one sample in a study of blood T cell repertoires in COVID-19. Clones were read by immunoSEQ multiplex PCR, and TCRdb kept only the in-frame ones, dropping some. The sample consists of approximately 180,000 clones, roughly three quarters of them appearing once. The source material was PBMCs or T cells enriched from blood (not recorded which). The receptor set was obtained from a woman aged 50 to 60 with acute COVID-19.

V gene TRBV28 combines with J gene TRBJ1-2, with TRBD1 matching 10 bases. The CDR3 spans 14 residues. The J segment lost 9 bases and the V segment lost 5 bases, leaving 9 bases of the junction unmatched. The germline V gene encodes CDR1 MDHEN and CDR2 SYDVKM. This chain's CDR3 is CASSLRRGQGRYTF. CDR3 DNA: TGTGCCAGCAGTCTTAGGAGGGGACAGGGGCGCTACACCTTC.

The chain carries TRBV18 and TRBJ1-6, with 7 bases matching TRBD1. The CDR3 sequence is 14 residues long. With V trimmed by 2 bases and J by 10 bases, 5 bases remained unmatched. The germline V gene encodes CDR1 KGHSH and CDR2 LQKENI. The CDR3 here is CASSPETGSSPLHF. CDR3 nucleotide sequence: TGTGCCAGCTCACCAGAGACAGGGAGCTCACCCCTCCACTTT.

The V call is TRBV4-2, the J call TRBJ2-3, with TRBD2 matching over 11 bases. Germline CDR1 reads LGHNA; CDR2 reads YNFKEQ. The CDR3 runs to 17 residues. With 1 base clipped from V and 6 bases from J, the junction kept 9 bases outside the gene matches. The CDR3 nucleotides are TGTGCCAGCAGCCAAGGGGGTAGCGGGGGGGCCCAGGATACGCAGTATTTT. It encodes CASSQGGSGGAQDTQYF.

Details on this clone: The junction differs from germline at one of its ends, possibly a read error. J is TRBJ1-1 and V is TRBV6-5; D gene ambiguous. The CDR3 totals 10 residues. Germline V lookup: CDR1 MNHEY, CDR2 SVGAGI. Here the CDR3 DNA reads TGTGCCAGCAGTTACTCCGACCGGGGATTT. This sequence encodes CASSYSDRGF.

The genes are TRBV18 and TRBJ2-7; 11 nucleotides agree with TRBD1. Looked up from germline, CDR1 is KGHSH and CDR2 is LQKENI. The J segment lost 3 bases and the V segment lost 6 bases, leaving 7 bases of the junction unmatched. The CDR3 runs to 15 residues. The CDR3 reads CASSPGQGGLYEQYV. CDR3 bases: TGTGCCAGCTCCCCGGGACAGGGGGGTCTCTACGAGCAGTACGTC.

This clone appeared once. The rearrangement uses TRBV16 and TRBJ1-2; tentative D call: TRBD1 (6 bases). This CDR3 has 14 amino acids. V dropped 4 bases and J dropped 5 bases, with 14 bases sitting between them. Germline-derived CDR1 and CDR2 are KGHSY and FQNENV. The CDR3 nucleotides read TGTGCCAGCAGCCCGAGGACAGTTTCGTATGGCTACACCTTC. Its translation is CASSPRTVSYGYTF.

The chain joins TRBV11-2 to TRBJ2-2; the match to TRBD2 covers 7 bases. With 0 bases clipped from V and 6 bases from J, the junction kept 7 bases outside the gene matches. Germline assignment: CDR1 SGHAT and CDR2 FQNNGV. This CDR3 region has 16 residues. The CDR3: CASSLDAGVGAGELFF. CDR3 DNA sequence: TGTGCCAGCAGCTTAGATGCGGGGGTGGGTGCCGGGGAGCTGTTTTTT.

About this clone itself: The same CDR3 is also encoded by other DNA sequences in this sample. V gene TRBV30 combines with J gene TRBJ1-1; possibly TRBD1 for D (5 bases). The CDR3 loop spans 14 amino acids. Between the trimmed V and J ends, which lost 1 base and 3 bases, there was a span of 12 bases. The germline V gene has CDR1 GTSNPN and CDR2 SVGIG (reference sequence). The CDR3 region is CAWSGAREDTEAFF. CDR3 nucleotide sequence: TGTGCCTGGAGTGGAGCCAGGGAGGACACTGAAGCTTTCTTT.

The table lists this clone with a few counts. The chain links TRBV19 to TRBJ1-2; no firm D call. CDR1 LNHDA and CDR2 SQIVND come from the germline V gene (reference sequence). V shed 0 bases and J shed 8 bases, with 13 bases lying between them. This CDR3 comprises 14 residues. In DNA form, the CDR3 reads TGTGCCAGTAGTATAGATAACGGGTATGCGGGCTACACCTTC. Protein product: CASSIDNGYAGYTF.

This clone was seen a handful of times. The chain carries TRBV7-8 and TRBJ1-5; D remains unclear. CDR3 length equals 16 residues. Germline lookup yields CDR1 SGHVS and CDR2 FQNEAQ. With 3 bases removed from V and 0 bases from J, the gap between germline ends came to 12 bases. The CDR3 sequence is CASSFGTGFSNQPQHF. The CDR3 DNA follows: TGTGCCAGCAGCTTTGGTACGGGGTTTAGCAATCAGCCCCAGCATTTT.

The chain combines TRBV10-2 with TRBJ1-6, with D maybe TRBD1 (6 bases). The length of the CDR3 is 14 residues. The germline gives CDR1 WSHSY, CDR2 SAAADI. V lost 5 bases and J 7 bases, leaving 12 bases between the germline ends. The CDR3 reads CASSLDQGNSPLHF. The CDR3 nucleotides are TGCGCCAGCAGTTTAGACCAGGGGAATTCACCCCTCCACTTT.

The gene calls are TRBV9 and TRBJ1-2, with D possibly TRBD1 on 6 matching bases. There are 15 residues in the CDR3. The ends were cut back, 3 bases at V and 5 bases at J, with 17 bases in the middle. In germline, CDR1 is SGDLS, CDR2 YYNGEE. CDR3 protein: CASSAYRTEIYGYTF. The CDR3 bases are TGTGCCAGCAGCGCCTATCGGACAGAGATTTATGGCTACACCTTC.

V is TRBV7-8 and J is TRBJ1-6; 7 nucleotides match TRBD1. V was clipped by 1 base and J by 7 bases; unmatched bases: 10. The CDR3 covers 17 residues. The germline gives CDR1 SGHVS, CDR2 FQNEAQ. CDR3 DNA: TGTGCCAGCAGCTTAGGAGTAAGACAGGGTATGAATTCACCCCTCCACTTT. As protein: CASSLGVRQGMNSPLHF.

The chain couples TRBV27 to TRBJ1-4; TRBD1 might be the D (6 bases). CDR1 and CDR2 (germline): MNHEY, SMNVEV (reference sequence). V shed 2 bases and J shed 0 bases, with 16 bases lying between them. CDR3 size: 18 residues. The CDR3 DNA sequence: TGTGCCAGCAGTTTAGATTTGGCAGGGGACGCAACTAATGAAAAACTGTTTTTT. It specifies CASSLDLAGDATNEKLFF.

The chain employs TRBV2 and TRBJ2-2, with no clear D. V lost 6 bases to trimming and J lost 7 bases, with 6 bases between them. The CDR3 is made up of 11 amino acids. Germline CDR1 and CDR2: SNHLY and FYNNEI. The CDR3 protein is CASRSRGELFF. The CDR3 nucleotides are TGTGCCAGCAGGTCCCGCGGGGAGCTGTTTTTT. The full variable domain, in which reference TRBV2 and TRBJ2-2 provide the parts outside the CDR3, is EPEVTQTPSHQVTQMGQEVILRCVPISNHLYFYWYRQILGQKVEFLVSFYNNEISEKSEIFDDQFSVERPDGSNFTLKIRSTKLEDSAMYFCASRSRGELFFGEGSRLTVL.

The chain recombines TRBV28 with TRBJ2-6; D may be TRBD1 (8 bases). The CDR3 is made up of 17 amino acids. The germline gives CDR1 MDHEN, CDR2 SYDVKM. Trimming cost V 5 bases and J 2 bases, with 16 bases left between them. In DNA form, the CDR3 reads TGTGCCAGCAGTCCGCGGACAGGGAGGGCTGGGGCCAACGTCCTGACTTTC. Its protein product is CASSPRTGRAGANVLTF. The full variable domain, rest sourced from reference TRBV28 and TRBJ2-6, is DVKVTQSSRYLVKRTGEKVFLECVQDMDHENMFWYRQDPGLGLRLIYFSYDVKMKEKGDIPEGYSVSREKKERFSLILESASTNQTSMYLCASSPRTGRAGANVLTFGAGSRLTVL.

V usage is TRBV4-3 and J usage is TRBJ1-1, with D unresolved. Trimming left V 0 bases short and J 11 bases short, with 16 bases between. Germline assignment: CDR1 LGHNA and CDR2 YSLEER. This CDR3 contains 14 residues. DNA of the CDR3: TGCGCCAGCAGCCAAGATGAGGGCAGAGCATATGCTTTCTTT. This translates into CASSQDEGRAYAFF.

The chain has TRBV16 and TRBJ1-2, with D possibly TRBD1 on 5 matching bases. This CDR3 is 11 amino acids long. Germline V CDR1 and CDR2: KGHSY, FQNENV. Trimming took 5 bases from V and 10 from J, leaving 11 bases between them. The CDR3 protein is CASSYLGDYTF. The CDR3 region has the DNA TGTGCCAGCAGCTACCTAGGGGACTACACCTTC.

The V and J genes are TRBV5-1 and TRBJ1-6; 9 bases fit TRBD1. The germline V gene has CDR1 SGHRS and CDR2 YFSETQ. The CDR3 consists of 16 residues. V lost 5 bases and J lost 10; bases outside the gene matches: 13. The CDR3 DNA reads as TGCGCCAGCAGAGTGAATCCCGGGACAGGGCAGTCACCCCTCCACTTT. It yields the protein CASRVNPGTGQSPLHF.

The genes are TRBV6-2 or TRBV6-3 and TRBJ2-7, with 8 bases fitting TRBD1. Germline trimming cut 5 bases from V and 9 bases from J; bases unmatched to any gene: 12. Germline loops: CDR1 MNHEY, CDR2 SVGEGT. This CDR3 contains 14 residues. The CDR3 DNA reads TGTGCCAGCAGTACCGGACAGGGTGGAAATGGGCAGTACGTC. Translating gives CASSTGQGGNGQYV.

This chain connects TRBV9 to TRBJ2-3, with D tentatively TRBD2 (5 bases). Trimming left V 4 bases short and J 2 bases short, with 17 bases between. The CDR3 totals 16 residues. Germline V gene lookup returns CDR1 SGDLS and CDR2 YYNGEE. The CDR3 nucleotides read TGTGCCAGCAGCTCTCCCCCCCGGACTTCCACAGATACGCAGTATTTT. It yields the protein CASSSPPRTSTDTQYF.

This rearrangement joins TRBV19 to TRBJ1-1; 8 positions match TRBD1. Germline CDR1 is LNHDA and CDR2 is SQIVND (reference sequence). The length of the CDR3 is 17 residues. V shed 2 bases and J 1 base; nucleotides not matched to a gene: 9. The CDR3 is CASSIYLGQGRNTEAFF. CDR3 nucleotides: TGTGCCAGTAGTATATATCTCGGACAGGGTAGGAACACTGAAGCTTTCTTT.

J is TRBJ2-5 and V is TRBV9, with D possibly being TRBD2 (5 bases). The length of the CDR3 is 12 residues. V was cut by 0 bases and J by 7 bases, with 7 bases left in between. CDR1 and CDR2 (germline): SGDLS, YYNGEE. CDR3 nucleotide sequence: TGTGCCAGCAGCGTAGCCGAGGGGACCCAGTACTTC. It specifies CASSVAEGTQYF.

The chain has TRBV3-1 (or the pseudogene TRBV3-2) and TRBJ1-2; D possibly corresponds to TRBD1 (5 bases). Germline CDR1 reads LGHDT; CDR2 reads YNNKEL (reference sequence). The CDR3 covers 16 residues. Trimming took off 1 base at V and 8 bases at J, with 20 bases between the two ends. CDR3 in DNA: TGTGCCAGCAGCCAAGGGCAGGGAACCCCCAAGTGGGGCTACACCTTC. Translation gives CASSQGQGTPKWGYTF.

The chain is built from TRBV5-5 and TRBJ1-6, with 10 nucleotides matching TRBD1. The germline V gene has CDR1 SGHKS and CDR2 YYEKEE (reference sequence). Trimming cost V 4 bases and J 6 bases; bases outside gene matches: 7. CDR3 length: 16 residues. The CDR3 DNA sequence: TGTGCCAGCAGCCTTACGGGACAGGGGCTTAATTCACCCCTCCACTTT. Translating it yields CASSLTGQGLNSPLHF.

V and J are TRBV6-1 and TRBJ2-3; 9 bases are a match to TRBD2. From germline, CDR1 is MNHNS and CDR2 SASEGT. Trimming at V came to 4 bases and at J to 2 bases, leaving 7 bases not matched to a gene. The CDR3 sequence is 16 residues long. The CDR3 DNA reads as TGTGCCAGCAGTGCCACGCGGGGGGGCATCACAGATACGCAGTATTTT. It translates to CASSATRGGITDTQYF.

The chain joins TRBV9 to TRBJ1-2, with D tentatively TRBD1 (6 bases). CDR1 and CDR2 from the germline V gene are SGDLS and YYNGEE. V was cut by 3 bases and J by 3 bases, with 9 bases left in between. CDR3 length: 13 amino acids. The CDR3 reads CASSAQGDYGYTF. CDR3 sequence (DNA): TGTGCCAGCAGCGCACAGGGAGACTATGGCTACACCTTC.

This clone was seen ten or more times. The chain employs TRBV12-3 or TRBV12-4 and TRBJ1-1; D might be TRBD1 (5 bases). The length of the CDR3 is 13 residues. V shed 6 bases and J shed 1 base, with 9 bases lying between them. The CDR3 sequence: CASSETENTEAFF. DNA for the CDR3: TGTGCCAGCAGCGAGACAGAGAACACTGAAGCTTTCTTT.

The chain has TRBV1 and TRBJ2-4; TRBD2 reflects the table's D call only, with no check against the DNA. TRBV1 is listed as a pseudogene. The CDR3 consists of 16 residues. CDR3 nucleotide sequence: TGCACCAGCAGCCAATTCGGACTAGCCGGGGCGGACATTCAGTACTTC. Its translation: CTSSQFGLAGADIQYF.

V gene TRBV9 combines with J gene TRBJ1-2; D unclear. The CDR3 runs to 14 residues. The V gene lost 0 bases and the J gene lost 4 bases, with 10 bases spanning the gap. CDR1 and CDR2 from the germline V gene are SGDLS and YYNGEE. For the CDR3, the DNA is TGTGCCAGCAGCGTAGGCTCCGGCGGCTATGGCTACACCTTC. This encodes CASSVGSGGYGYTF.

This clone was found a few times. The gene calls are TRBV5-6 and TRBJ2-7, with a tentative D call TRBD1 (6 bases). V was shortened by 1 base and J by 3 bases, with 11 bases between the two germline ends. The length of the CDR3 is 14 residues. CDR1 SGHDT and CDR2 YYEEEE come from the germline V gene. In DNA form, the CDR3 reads TGTGCCAGCAGCTTGTTTGGGGGCGGCTACGAGCAGTACGTC. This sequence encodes CASSLFGGGYEQYV.

CDR3 nucleotide sequence: TGTGCCAGCAGCTTACAGGACTACTATGGCTACACCTTC. Translated, it gives CASSLQDYYGYTF. The chain recombines TRBV7-9 with TRBJ1-2; D remains ambiguous. Germline V gene sequence: CDR1 SEHNR, CDR2 FQNEAQ (reference sequence). The CDR3 spans 13 residues. V gave up 2 bases and J gave up 3 bases, with 7 bases separating them.